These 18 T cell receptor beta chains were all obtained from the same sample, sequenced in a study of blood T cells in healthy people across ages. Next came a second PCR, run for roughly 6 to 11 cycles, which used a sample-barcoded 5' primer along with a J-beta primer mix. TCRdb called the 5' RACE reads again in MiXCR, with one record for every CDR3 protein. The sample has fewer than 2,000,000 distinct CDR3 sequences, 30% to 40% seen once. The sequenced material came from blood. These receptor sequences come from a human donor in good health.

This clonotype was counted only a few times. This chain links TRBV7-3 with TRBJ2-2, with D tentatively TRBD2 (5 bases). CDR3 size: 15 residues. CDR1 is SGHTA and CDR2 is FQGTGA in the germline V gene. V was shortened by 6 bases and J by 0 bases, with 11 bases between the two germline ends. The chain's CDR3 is CASSSGNTNTGELFF. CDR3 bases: TGTGCCAGCAGTTCCGGGAACACGAACACCGGGGAGCTGTTTTTT. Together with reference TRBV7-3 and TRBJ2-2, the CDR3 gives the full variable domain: GAGVSQTPSNKVTEKGKYVELRCDPISGHTALYWYRQSLGQGPEFLIYFQGTGAADDSGLPNDRFFAVRPEGSVSTLKIQRTERGDSAVYLCASSSGNTNTGELFFGEGSRLTVL.

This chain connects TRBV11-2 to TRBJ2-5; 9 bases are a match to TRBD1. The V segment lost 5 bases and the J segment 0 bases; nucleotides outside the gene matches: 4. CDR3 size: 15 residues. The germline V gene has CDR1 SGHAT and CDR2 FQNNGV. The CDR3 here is CASSKDRGYQETQYF. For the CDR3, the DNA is TGTGCCAGCAGCAAGGACAGGGGTTACCAAGAGACCCAGTACTTC.

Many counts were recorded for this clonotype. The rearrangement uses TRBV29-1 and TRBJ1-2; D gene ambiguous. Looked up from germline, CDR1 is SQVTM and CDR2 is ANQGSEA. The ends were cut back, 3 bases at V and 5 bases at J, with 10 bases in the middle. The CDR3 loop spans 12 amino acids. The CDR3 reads CSVDVAAYGYTF. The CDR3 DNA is TGCAGCGTTGATGTGGCAGCTTATGGCTACACCTTC.

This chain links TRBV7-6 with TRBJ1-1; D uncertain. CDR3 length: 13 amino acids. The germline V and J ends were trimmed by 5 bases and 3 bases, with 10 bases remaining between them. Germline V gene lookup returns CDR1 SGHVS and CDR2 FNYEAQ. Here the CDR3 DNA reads TGTGCCAGCAGCAACGGGTATTACACTGAAGCTTTCTTT. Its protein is CASSNGYYTEAFF. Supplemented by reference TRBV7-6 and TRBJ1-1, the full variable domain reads GAGVSQSPRYKVTKRGQDVALRCDPISGHVSLYWYRQALGQGPEFLTYFNYEAQQDKSGLPNDRFSAERPEGSISTLTIQRTEQRDSAMYRCASSNGYYTEAFFGQGTRLTVV.

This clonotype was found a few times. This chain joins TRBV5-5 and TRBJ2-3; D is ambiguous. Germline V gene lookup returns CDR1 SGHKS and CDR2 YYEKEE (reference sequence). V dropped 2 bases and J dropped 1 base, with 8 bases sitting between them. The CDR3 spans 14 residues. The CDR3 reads CASSLMTGTDTQYF. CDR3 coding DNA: TGTGCCAGCAGCTTAATGACGGGCACAGATACGCAGTATTTT. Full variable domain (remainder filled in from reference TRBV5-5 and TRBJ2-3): DAGVTQSPTHLIKTRGQQVTLRCSPISGHKSVSWYQQVLGQGPQFIFQYYEKEERGRGNFPDRFSARQFPNYSSELNVNALLLGDSALYLCASSLMTGTDTQYFGPGTRLTVL.

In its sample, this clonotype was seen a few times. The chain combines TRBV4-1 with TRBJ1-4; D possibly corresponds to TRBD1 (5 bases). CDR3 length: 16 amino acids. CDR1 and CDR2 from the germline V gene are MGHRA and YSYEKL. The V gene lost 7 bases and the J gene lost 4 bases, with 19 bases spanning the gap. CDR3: CASTRGGAMLNEKLFF. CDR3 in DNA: TGCGCCAGCACCCGGGGAGGGGCGATGCTTAATGAAAAACTGTTTTTT.

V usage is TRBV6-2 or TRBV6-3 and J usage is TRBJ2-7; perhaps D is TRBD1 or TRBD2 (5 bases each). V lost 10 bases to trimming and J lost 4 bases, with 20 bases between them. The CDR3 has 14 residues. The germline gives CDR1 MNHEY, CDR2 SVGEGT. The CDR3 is CATRPGTGLYEQYF. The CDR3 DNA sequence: TGTGCCACCCGACCCGGGACGGGATTGTACGAGCAGTACTTC.

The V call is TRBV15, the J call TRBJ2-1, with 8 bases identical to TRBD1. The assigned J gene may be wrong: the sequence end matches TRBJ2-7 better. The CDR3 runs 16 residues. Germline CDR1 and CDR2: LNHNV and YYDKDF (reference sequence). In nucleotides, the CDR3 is TGTGCCACCAGCAGCGGCCCCAGGGGGCTCTACAATGAGCAGTACTTC. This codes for CATSSGPRGLYNEQYF.

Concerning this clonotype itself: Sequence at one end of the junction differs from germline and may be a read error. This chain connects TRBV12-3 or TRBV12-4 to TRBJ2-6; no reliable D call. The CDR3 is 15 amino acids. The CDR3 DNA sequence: TGTGCCGGCAGTTTAGGGAACTCTGGGGCCAACGTCCTGACTTTC. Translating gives CAGSLGNSGANVLTF.

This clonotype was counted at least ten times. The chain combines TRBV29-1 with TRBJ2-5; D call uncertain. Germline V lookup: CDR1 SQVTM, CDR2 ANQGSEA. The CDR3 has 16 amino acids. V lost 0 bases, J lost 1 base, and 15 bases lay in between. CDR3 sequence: CSVEDLVVFGQETQYF. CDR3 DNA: TGCAGCGTTGAAGATCTTGTGGTTTTCGGCCAAGAGACCCAGTACTTC.

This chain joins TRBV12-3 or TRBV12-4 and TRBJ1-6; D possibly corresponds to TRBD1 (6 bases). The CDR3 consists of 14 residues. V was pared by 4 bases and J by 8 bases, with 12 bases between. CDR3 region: CASSSQGNYSPLHF. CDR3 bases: TGTGCCAGCAGTTCACAGGGTAACTATTCACCCCTCCACTTT.

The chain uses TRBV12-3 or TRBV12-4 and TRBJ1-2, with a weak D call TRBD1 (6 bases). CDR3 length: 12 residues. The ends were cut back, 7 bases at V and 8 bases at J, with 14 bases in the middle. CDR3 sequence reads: CASTEGGGGYTF. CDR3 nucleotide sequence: TGTGCCAGCACCGAGGGGGGCGGAGGCTACACCTTC.

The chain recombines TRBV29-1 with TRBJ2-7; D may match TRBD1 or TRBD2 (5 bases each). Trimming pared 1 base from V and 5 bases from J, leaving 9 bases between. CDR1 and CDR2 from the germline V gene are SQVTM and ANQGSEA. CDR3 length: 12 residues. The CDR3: CSVEVGTDEQYF. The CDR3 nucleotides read TGCAGCGTTGAAGTTGGGACCGACGAGCAGTACTTC.

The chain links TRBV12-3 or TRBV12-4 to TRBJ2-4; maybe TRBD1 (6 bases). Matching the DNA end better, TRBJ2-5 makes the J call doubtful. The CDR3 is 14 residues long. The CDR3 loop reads CASSAPAGVETQYF. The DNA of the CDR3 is TGTGCCAGCAGTGCACCCGCAGGGGTAGAGACCCAGTACTTC.

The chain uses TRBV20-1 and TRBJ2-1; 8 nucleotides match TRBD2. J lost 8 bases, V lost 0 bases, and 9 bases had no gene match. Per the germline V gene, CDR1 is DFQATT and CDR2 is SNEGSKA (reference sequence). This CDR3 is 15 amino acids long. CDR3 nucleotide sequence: TGCAGTGCTAGAGATCCGGCAGCGGGGGTCGATGAGCAGTTCTTC. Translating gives CSARDPAAGVDEQFF.

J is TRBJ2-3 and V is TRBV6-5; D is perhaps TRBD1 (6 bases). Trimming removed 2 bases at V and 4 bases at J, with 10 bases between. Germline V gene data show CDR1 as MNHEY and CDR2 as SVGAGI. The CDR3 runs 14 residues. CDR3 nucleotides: TGTGCCAGCAGTTACCCCGACAGGTCAGATACGCAGTATTTT. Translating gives CASSYPDRSDTQYF.

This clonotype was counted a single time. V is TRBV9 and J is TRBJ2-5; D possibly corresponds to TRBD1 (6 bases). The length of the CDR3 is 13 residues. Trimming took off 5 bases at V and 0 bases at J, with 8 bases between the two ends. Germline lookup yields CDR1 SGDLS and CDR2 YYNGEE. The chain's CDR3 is CASSQGHQETQYF. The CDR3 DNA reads TGTGCCAGCAGTCAGGGGCACCAAGAGACCCAGTACTTC. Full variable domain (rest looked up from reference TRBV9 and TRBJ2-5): DSGVTQTPKHLITATGQRVTLRCSPRSGDLSVYWYQQSLDQGLQFLIQYYNGEERAKGNILERFSAQQFPDLHSELNLSSLELGDSALYFCASSQGHQETQYFGPGTRLLVL.

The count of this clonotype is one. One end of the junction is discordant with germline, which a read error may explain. CDR3 DNA sequence: TGTGCCGGCAGCTTACGGGTTCCGGAGACCCAGTACTTC. This translates into CAGSLRVPETQYF. V usage is TRBV7-2 and J usage is TRBJ2-5; D not certain. CDR3 size: 13 residues. CDR1 and CDR2 from the germline V gene are SGHTA and FQGNSA.